This TCR beta chain was identified in a study of T-cell memory formation after mild COVID-19. TCR alpha and TCR beta cDNA libraries carrying sample barcodes and UMIs were produced by 5'RACE using constant-segment primers. TCRdb fed the 5' RACE reads into MiXCR, producing one record per CDR3 protein. The sample gives about half a million distinct CDR3 sequences, over 15% of which show up once; approximately 13% is in the top ten. Regarding the study as a whole: Cross-reactive memory apparently joined, as some responding clones appeared in pre-infection memory. A second wave of clones peaked on day 37, and their SARS-CoV-2 specificity went unconfirmed. Clones that contracted from day 15 to 85 had balanced CD4/CD8; later expanders were CD4+ biased.

The CDR3 is 22 residues long. Trimming cost V 0 bases and J 3 bases, with 33 bases left between them. Per the germline V gene, CDR1 is MNHEY and CDR2 is SVGAGI. This clonotype was detected a few times. Its antigen is still unknown. The chain uses TRBV6-5 and TRBJ2-7; a weak D match, TRBD2 (6 bases). This TCR was recovered from an adult woman who had mild COVID-19 (a few samples of this study predate the infection). Cell type and time point are not known. The sequenced sample was PBMCs or a T cell subset sorted from them (not recorded which). In DNA, the CDR3 is TGTGCCAGCAGTTACTCGAGCGGAGGGACCCACGCCGGGGTGGTCCGTATCTACGAGCAGTACTTC. It encodes CASSYSSGGTHAGVVRIYEQYF.